Listed below are T cell receptor beta chains from one sample, sequenced in a study of patients and donors after allogeneic stem cell transplantation. TCRdb ran MiXCR on the RT-PCR reads and lists one entry per CDR3 protein. Of about 200,000 distinct CDR3 sequences in the sample, approximately 41% were seen once. The sample consisted of blood, either unsorted or a sorted T cell fraction (not recorded which). The source is a human donor who was either an allogeneic HSCT recipient or a stem cell or donor lymphocyte infusion donor (not recorded which). It is not recorded whose cells these are; they may come from a transplant donor. Both conserved end residues are part of each CDR3.

v_call: TRBV9
j_call: TRBJ2-7
cdr3_aa: CASSVGGTSGSPTYEQYF

v_call: TRBV2
j_call: TRBJ1-4
cdr3_aa: CASNRGGTNEKLFF

v_call: TRBV9
j_call: TRBJ2-7
cdr3_aa: CASSVGVGTSWNEQYF

v_call: TRBV14
j_call: TRBJ2-1
cdr3_aa: CASSQGRGTGAYNEQFF

v_call: TRBV28
j_call: TRBJ2-3
cdr3_aa: CASSSGLAVGTDTQYF

v_call: TRBV5-1
j_call: TRBJ2-3
cdr3_aa: CASSRTSGRAPPTTDTQYF

v_call: TRBV5-8
j_call: TRBJ2-3
cdr3_aa: CASSFLAGGLTDTQYF

v_call: TRBV9
j_call: TRBJ1-2
cdr3_aa: CASQDRGDYGYTF

v_call: TRBV10-3
j_call: TRBJ1-1
cdr3_aa: CAISNPGGVRPNTEAFF

v_call: TRBV5-1
j_call: TRBJ2-5
cdr3_aa: CASSRGQVGGRRETQYF

v_call: TRBV28
j_call: TRBJ2-1
cdr3_aa: CASSTGLVHNEQFF

v_call: TRBV5-4
j_call: TRBJ1-5
cdr3_aa: CASSTGTDNSNQPQHF

v_call: TRBV15
j_call: TRBJ1-2
cdr3_aa: CATSRDRGLGYGYTF

v_call: TRBV5-6
j_call: TRBJ1-5
cdr3_aa: CASSFGIPGTNQPQHF

v_call: TRBV29-1
j_call: TRBJ2-3
cdr3_aa: CSVDTDGGPDTQYF

v_call: TRBV28
j_call: TRBJ1-4
cdr3_aa: CASSLGDRGDEKLFF

v_call: TRBV30
j_call: TRBJ2-5
cdr3_aa: CAWSASGRETQYF

v_call: TRBV9
j_call: TRBJ1-4
cdr3_aa: CASSPGGRHEKLFF

v_call: TRBV6-5
j_call: TRBJ1-2
cdr3_aa: CASRATVLYYGYTF

v_call: TRBV3-1
j_call: TRBJ1-2
cdr3_aa: CASSHPGTAGYYGYTF

v_call: TRBV29-1
j_call: TRBJ2-1
cdr3_aa: CSVRTSSSYNEQFF

v_call: TRBV4-2
j_call: TRBJ2-7
cdr3_aa: CASSQDRDGPYEQYF

v_call: TRBV6-5
j_call: TRBJ1-1
cdr3_aa: CASARGGVNTEAFF

v_call: TRBV24-1
j_call: TRBJ2-3
cdr3_aa: CATGTSGRISTDTQYF

v_call: TRBV29-1
j_call: TRBJ2-5
cdr3_aa: CSVEASPGGGETQYF

v_call: TRBV7-8
j_call: TRBJ2-1
cdr3_aa: CASCQLVRDEQFF

v_call: TRBV28
j_call: TRBJ1-6
cdr3_aa: CASSLEDLSPLHF